The present TCR beta chain was sequenced within a study of blood T cell repertoires in COVID-19. Germline V gives CDR1 LNHDA, CDR2 SQIVND (reference sequence). The length of the CDR3 is 14 residues. Sequencing used immunoSEQ multiplex PCR; TCRdb keeps in-frame clones, though not all of them. The table lists 250,000 to 300,000 clones, approximately 90% of them singletons. This receptor was taken from a middle-aged man with acute or convalescent COVID-19. Sequencing used peripheral blood. The gene calls are TRBV19 and TRBJ1-3, with 7 bases fitting TRBD1. In DNA form, the CDR3 reads TGTGCGAAGGGGGCGACCTTCTCTGGAAACACCATATATTTT. Translating it yields CAKGATFSGNTIYF.